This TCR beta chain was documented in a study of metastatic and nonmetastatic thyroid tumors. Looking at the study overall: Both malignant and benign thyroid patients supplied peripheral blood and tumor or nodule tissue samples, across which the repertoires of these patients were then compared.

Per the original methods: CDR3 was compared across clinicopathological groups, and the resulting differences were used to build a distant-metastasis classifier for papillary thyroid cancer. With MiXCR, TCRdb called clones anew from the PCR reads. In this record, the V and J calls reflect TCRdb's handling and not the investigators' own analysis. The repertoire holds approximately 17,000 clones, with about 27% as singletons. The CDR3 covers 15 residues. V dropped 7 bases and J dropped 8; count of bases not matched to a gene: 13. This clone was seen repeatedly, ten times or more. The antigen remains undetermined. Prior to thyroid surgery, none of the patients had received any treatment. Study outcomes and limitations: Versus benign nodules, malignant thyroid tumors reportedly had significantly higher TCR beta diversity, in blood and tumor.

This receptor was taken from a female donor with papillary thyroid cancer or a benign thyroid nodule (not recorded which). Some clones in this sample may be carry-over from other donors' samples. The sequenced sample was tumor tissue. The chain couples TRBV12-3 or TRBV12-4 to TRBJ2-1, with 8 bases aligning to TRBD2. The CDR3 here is CASNNRRGGRHEQFF. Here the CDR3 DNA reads TGTGCCAGCAACAACAGGCGTGGCGGGAGGCATGAGCAGTTCTTC.